These 26 T cell receptor beta chains were sequenced from one sample in a study of cytomegalovirus exposure and HLA in healthy donors. PCR used 60 Vbeta primers and 13 Jbeta primers. Data came from immunoSEQ multiplex PCR; TCRdb stores just in-frame clones and leaves some out. The sample spans approximately 38,000 clones; the ten largest clones claim more than 4.5%. The sequenced sample consisted of PBMCs. The receptors come from a human donor in good health.

CDR3 sequence (DNA): TGTGCCAGCAGTTACACAAGCGGGGGACAAGAGACCCAGTACTTC. Protein: CASSYTSGGQETQYF. V and J are TRBV6-5 and TRBJ2-5; 8 bases match TRBD2. CDR3 length: 15 amino acids. The trim removed 2 bases at V and 2 bases at J, leaving 4 bases unmatched. Germline V CDR1 and CDR2: MNHEY, SVGAGI.

The chain has TRBV19 and TRBJ2-5; 9 bases agree with TRBD2. This CDR3 contains 15 residues. Trimming cost V 2 bases and J 5 bases; bases outside gene matches: 6. Germline lookup yields CDR1 LNHDA and CDR2 SQIVND (reference sequence). CDR3: CASSIRGSGGETQYF. Written as DNA, the CDR3 is TGTGCCAGTAGTATAAGAGGCAGCGGGGGGGAGACCCAGTACTTC.

V and J are TRBV5-6 and TRBJ1-2; tentative D call: TRBD1 (6 bases). CDR3 length: 14 residues. Germline V gene sequence: CDR1 SGHDT, CDR2 YYEEEE. Trimming cost V 2 bases and J 8 bases, with 16 bases left between them. The CDR3 protein is CASSFPDSAGGYTF. The CDR3 DNA follows: TGTGCCAGCAGCTTTCCGGACAGTGCGGGCGGCTACACCTTC.

As to this clone: At one end the junction does not follow the germline gene, possibly because of a read error. The rearrangement links TRBV30 to TRBJ2-5; 7 bases are a match to TRBD1. CDR3 length: 15 amino acids. Germline CDR1 and CDR2: GTSNPN and SVGIG (reference sequence). The CDR3 region has the DNA TGTGCCGGGAGAAAAGACAGGGCCGTACAAGAGACCCAGTACTTC. It yields the protein CAGRKDRAVQETQYF.

As DNA, the CDR3 is TGTGCCAGCAGGCCGGGAGGACGCGAGACTGAAGCTTTCTTT. Translation: CASRPGGRETEAFF. The genes are TRBV6-6 and TRBJ1-1; no reliable D call. V was trimmed by 6 bases and J by 5 bases, leaving 16 bases between them. Germline CDR1 and CDR2: MNHNY and SVGAGI (reference sequence). CDR3 size: 14 residues.

V usage is TRBV12-5 and J usage is TRBJ2-2; D is possibly TRBD1 (6 bases). The V end lost 0 bases, the J end lost 4 bases, and 12 bases lay between the germline ends. The germline V gene encodes CDR1 LGHNT and CDR2 FRNRAP. The CDR3 is 16 amino acids. CDR3 amino acids: CASGLVRGQSTGELFF. The CDR3 bases are TGTGCTAGTGGTTTGGTCCGGGGACAATCCACCGGGGAGCTGTTTTTT.

Points on this clone: The junction does not match germline at one end; this may be a read error. V and J are TRBV18 and TRBJ1-2; D is uncertain. The length of the CDR3 is 16 residues. CDR1 and CDR2 from the germline V gene are KGHSH and LQKENI. CDR3 coding DNA: TGTGCCAGCGCACCACAAGATGACGGGAGTCTAGGAGGCTACACCTTC. Protein: CASAPQDDGSLGGYTF.

The chain joins TRBV7-9 to TRBJ1-4, with D hard to call. This CDR3 comprises 14 residues. Germline V gene lookup returns CDR1 SEHNR and CDR2 FQNEAQ (reference sequence). V lost 1 base and J lost 8, with 11 bases in between. The chain's CDR3 is CASSLVPSEEKLFF. In DNA form, the CDR3 reads TGTGCCAGCAGCTTAGTCCCGTCCGAGGAAAAACTGTTTTTT.

This chain connects TRBV29-1 to TRBJ1-1, with 7 bases matching TRBD1. Unmatched junction bases numbered 8, after V lost 4 bases and J lost 3 bases. There are 14 residues in the CDR3. Germline V lookup: CDR1 SQVTM, CDR2 ANQGSEA. CDR3 residues: CSVGGGDMDTEAFF. CDR3 coding DNA: TGCAGCGTTGGAGGGGGCGATATGGACACTGAAGCTTTCTTT. Full variable domain (remainder filled in from reference TRBV29-1 and TRBJ1-1): SAVISQKPSRDICQRGTSLTIQCQVDSQVTMMFWYRQQPGQSLTLIATANQGSEATYESGFVIDKFPISRPNLTFSTLTVSNMSPEDSSIYLCSVGGGDMDTEAFFGQGTRLTVV.

The chain links TRBV4-1 to TRBJ2-1; TRBD1 matches at 8 bases. CDR3 length: 16 residues. V lost 4 bases to trimming and J lost 5 bases; unmatched junction nucleotides: 10. The germline CDR1 and CDR2 sequences are MGHRA and YSYEKL. This CDR3 is CASSPAWTGSDNEQFF. The CDR3 DNA is TGCGCCAGCAGCCCAGCTTGGACAGGGTCCGACAATGAGCAGTTCTTC.

The V call is TRBV4-2, the J call TRBJ2-7, with D possibly being TRBD1 (5 bases). From germline, CDR1 is LGHNA and CDR2 YNFKEQ. Trimming stripped 0 bases from V and 3 bases from J, with 15 bases between. The CDR3 is 16 residues long. In nucleotides, the CDR3 is TGTGCCAGCAGCCAAGATCACAGGACACCTAGCTACGAGCAGTACTTC. It is translated as CASSQDHRTPSYEQYF.

CDR3 nucleotides: TGCAGCGTCTCAGGGGTACTACAAACAGAAGCTTTCTTT. As protein: CSVSGVLQTEAFF. This chain uses TRBV29-1 with TRBJ1-1; D may be TRBD1 (6 bases). The V and J ends lost 6 bases and 8 bases respectively, with 19 bases between them. CDR1 SQVTM and CDR2 ANQGSEA come from the germline V gene. The CDR3 is 13 residues long.

The J gene is TRBJ1-1, the V gene TRBV29-1; TRBD1 is a possible D gene (5 bases). The germline V gene has CDR1 SQVTM and CDR2 ANQGSEA. The CDR3 loop spans 13 amino acids. V lost 7 bases, J lost 3 bases, and 15 bases lay in between. DNA for the CDR3: TGCAGCGCCTCCGGGACGGGGGACACTGAAGCTTTCTTT. It encodes CSASGTGDTEAFF.

The V call is TRBV21-1, the J call TRBJ1-1. TRBV21-1 is a documented pseudogene. The CDR3 is 15 amino acids. Here the CDR3 reads CASSLTGERGTEAFF. CDR3 nucleotides: TGTGCCAGCAGCCTGACCGGTGAAAGAGGCACTGAAGCTTTCTTT.

The chain combines TRBV29-1 with TRBJ1-5, with D possibly TRBD1 on 6 matching bases. The CDR3 sequence is 15 residues long. The V gene's germline CDR1 is SQVTM and CDR2 ANQGSEA. With 7 bases removed from V and 1 base from J, the gap between germline ends came to 17 bases. DNA for the CDR3: TGCAGCGCAATTGTGCATCAGGGGAGCAATCAGCCCCAGCATTTT. Its protein is CSAIVHQGSNQPQHF.

The chain has TRBV5-1 and TRBJ2-3, with TRBD1 identical over 8 bases. Trimming cost V 4 bases and J 0 bases; bases outside gene matches: 1. The CDR3 covers 14 residues. The germline V gene has CDR1 SGHRS and CDR2 YFSETQ. CDR3 region: CASSTGGSTDTQYF. The CDR3 DNA follows: TGCGCCAGCAGCACAGGGGGTAGCACAGATACGCAGTATTTT.

CDR3 DNA: TGCGCCAGCAGCCGCGACGGGGATAATGAAAAACTGTTTTTT. Its translation: CASSRDGDNEKLFF. The genes are TRBV5-1 and TRBJ1-4; the D is unclear. Germline V gene lookup returns CDR1 SGHRS and CDR2 YFSETQ. There are 14 residues in the CDR3. V lost 4 bases, J lost 4 bases, and 11 bases lay in between.

The chain couples TRBV19 to TRBJ1-5; D is unclear. Per germline, CDR1 LNHDA and CDR2 SQIVND (reference sequence). The CDR3 is made up of 14 amino acids. V shed 1 base and J shed 7 bases, with 11 bases lying between them. CDR3 bases: TGTGCCAGTAGTATAGGACCGAGAGGGCAGCCCCAGCATTTT. Protein sequence: CASSIGPRGQPQHF.

The chain has TRBV20-1 and TRBJ1-2; D is unresolved. CDR1 is DFQATT and CDR2 is SNEGSKA in the germline V gene (reference sequence). V was trimmed by 0 bases and J by 7 bases, leaving 6 bases between them. The CDR3 has 11 amino acids. The CDR3 DNA is TGCAGTGCTAGAGATCCTTTTGGCTACACCTTC. Residues: CSARDPFGYTF.

The DNA for the CDR3 is TGCAGCGTTGAAGATCAGGCAGCAGAGCAGTACTTC. Protein: CSVEDQAAEQYF. V gene TRBV29-1 combines with J gene TRBJ2-7; D gene unclear. CDR3 length: 12 residues. V was cut by 0 bases and J by 7 bases, with 10 bases left in between. Germline V gene lookup returns CDR1 SQVTM and CDR2 ANQGSEA.

This sequence joins TRBV18 and TRBJ1-6; D call uncertain. CDR3 length: 18 amino acids. With 3 bases removed from V and 0 bases from J, the gap between germline ends came to 15 bases. Germline CDR1 KGHSH, CDR2 LQKENI. CDR3 loop: CASSPQRLSGSYNSPLHF. DNA of the CDR3: TGTGCCAGCTCACCCCAGAGGCTCTCGGGCTCCTATAATTCACCCCTCCACTTT.

The chain links TRBV4-2 to TRBJ1-2, with a tentative D call TRBD1 (6 bases). CDR3 size: 17 residues. The germline V gene encodes CDR1 LGHNA and CDR2 YNFKEQ. V gave up 1 base and J gave up 0 bases, with 15 bases separating them. CDR3: CASSQGGMGAPNYGYTF. DNA of the CDR3: TGTGCCAGCAGCCAAGGGGGTATGGGGGCCCCTAACTATGGCTACACCTTC.

V usage is TRBV6-4 and J usage is TRBJ2-7; 7 bases fit TRBD2. CDR3 length: 13 amino acids. CDR1 is MRHNA and CDR2 is SNTAGT in the germline V gene. With V trimmed by 8 bases and J by 1 base, 5 bases remained unmatched. CDR3 DNA sequence: TGTGCCAGCGGGGGGGGATTTTCCTACGAGCAGTACTTC. Translating gives CASGGGFSYEQYF.

The V call is TRBV7-9, the J call TRBJ1-1; the D gene is possibly TRBD1 (5 bases). Trimming took off 5 bases at V and 5 bases at J, with 18 bases between the two ends. CDR3 length: 15 amino acids. Germline lookup yields CDR1 SEHNR and CDR2 FQNEAQ (reference sequence). The CDR3 DNA follows: TGTGCCAGCAGCCTAGATGGGGGGTTGGTTACTGAAGCTTTCTTT. Translation gives CASSLDGGLVTEAFF.

J is TRBJ2-3 and V is TRBV7-6; D might be TRBD2 (5 bases). V lost 4 bases and J 15 bases, leaving 17 bases between the germline ends. This CDR3 is built from 12 residues. Per germline, CDR1 SGHVS and CDR2 FNYEAQ. The CDR3: CASSSLDWRQYF. The CDR3 nucleotides are TGTGCCAGCAGCTCTCTGGACTGGCGTCAATATTTT.

This rearrangement joins TRBV18 to TRBJ2-2; D unresolved. Germline-derived CDR1 and CDR2 are KGHSH and LQKENI. The CDR3 has 14 residues. V dropped 7 bases and J dropped 7 bases, with 16 bases sitting between them. This chain's CDR3 is CASFSLEAFGELFF. The DNA for the CDR3 is TGTGCCAGCTTCTCTCTCGAGGCTTTCGGGGAGCTGTTTTTT.